The T cell receptor (beta chain) under discussion was sequenced for a study of identical twins. Germline V gene data show CDR1 as LGHDT and CDR2 as YNNKEL (reference sequence). Trimming pared 5 bases from V and 6 bases from J, leaving 14 bases between. This CDR3 comprises 13 residues. Overall study findings and caveats: Invariant MAIT and iNKT cells could partly confound zero-insertion analyses. A lower insertion count was a feature of abundant cord blood beta clonotypes, with no such feature in memory repertoires.

A word on this clonotype: Antigen unknown.

One entry per CDR3 protein, called by TCRdb with MiXCR from the 5' RACE reads. Among fewer than 900,000 distinct CDR3 sequences listed, around 20% were seen once. This sample also appeared in a second study, on T cells expressing NK-cell markers. That report notes: The study found dominant NKG2C+ clonotypes at roughly 1.0-7.5% of CD8+ T cells in over five donors.

The V and J genes are TRBV3-1 and TRBJ2-7, with D uncertain. The source is a woman aged 18-29 years in good health. Material: PBMCs. The CDR3 nucleotides are TGTGCCAGCAGCTTAAGCCGGGCGTCCGAGCAGTACTTC. It specifies CASSLSRASEQYF.